Sequencing of this T cell receptor beta chain was carried out in a study of T-cell reconstitution after alpha-beta-depleted transplantation in children (dated by TCRdb to about 2016). Study-wide context: The study quantitatively tracked T-cell immune reconstitution after TCRalphabeta/CD19-depleted allogeneic hematopoietic cell transplantation in children using TCR repertoire profiling.

The germline V gene specifies SGHVS as CDR1 and FNYEAQ as CDR2. V gives up 3 bases and J gives up 4 bases, and the segment between their germline ends measures 9 bases. Including the terminal cysteine and phenylalanine, the CDR3 comprises 13 residues. Just the 39-base CDR3 DNA is kept, in frame starting at base 1. Library creation used PCR. Data came from an Illumina HiSeq 2500. TCR libraries were prepared with molecular barcoding, using unique molecular identifiers to normalize TCRbeta repertoire quantification. In-frame beta chains were kept once TCRdb had trimmed the public reads at Q25 with fastp and called clones with MiXCR. Under each unique CDR3 protein, matching rows form one entry showing the most common genes and DNA. The sample data list approximately 88,000 distinct CDR3 sequences, and 9% to 15% of these were observed just once. The top ten constitute approximately 15% of the sample. As concerns this clonotype: Its antigen remains unidentified. There are no base qualities to consult, and no much larger clone falls within one base.

Sequenced material: PBMCs from the stem cell graft donor, taken from the stem cell graft. This sequence was found in a human donor who donated a stem cell graft to a child with inherited bone marrow failure. Recombination joined TRBV7-6 with TRBJ1-2; 5 matching bases give a weak D call of TRBD1. The CDR3 is CASSFPGTYGYTF. The DNA sequence reads TGTGCCAGCAGCTTCCCAGGGACCTATGGCTACACCTTC.